These 32 T cell receptor beta chains were sequenced from one sample in a study of OX40 agonist ivuxolimab in advanced cancers. The table came from immunoSEQ multiplex PCR; TCRdb's copy has only in-frame clones and leaves some out. Among 57,000 or so clones listed, about 90% were seen once. The starting material was CD4+ or CD8+ T cells sorted from blood, obtained in a trial of the OX40 agonist ivuxolimab. The receptor set was obtained from an adult with an advanced solid tumor such as melanoma, head and neck, liver or kidney cancer.

The chain carries TRBV27 and TRBJ2-7, with 7 bases matching TRBD2. There are 15 residues in the CDR3. Germline assignment: CDR1 MNHEY and CDR2 SMNVEV (reference sequence). The ends lost 6 bases at V and 0 bases at J; junction bases unmatched: 8. The CDR3 is CASSLQRGGSYEQYF. CDR3 bases: TGTGCCAGCAGCCTACAGCGGGGAGGCTCCTACGAGCAGTACTTC.

This chain uses TRBV11-2 with TRBJ2-7, with TRBD2 matching 13 bases. This CDR3 has 19 amino acids. V lost 0 bases, J lost 6 bases, and 14 bases stayed unmatched. The germline CDR1 and CDR2 sequences are SGHAT and FQNNGV. The CDR3 DNA follows: TGTGCCAGCAGCTTAGACAGGACTAGCGGGAGAGTAAATTCTCTCGAGCAGTACTTC. Protein: CASSLDRTSGRVNSLEQYF.

The rearrangement joins TRBV28 to TRBJ2-1; 11 nucleotides align to TRBD1. The CDR3 length is 14 residues. Trimming took 6 bases from V and 8 from J; bases not matched to a gene: 6. CDR1 and CDR2 (germline): MDHEN, SYDVKM. Here the CDR3 DNA reads TGTGCCAGCAGGGACAGGGGGCCGCGCGATGAGCAGTTCTTC. Protein: CASRDRGPRDEQFF.

This clone has only one observation. This rearrangement joins TRBV5-4 to TRBJ2-3; 10 bases line up with TRBD1. Germline CDR1 reads SGHNT; CDR2 reads YYREEE (reference sequence). The V and J ends lost 4 bases and 6 bases, in that order; junction bases with no gene match: 8. This CDR3 is 15 amino acids long. CDR3 nucleotides: TGTGCCAGCAGCCTGGGACAGGGGAGGTGGGATACGCAGTATTTT. Encoded protein: CASSLGQGRWDTQYF.

V is TRBV6-5 and J is TRBJ2-3; D may match TRBD1 or TRBD2 (5 bases each). Germline loops: CDR1 MNHEY, CDR2 SVGAGI. V shed 0 bases and J shed 11 bases, with 18 bases lying between them. This CDR3 comprises 15 residues. In DNA form, the CDR3 reads TGTGCCAGCAGTTACTCGGGGGTTGAACCCTCTGAGCAGTATTTT. Residues: CASSYSGVEPSEQYF.

CDR3 bases: TGTGCCAGCAGGCTTTCAAGCGGGAGTTCCTACAATGAGCAGTTCTTC. Encoded protein: CASRLSSGSSYNEQFF. The chain carries TRBV7-3 and TRBJ2-1; 8 bases map to TRBD2. The CDR3 covers 16 residues. The V gene's germline CDR1 is SGHTA and CDR2 FQGTGA. V dropped 6 bases and J dropped 1; count of bases not matched to a gene: 8.

The V gene is TRBV18, the J gene TRBJ2-1; D is undetermined. From germline, CDR1 is KGHSH and CDR2 LQKENI. With 4 bases removed from V and 9 bases from J, the gap between germline ends came to 19 bases. The CDR3 consists of 15 residues. The CDR3 here is CASSLGRDSLSEQFF. CDR3 in DNA: TGTGCCAGCTCACTAGGACGCGACTCCCTTAGTGAGCAGTTCTTC.

The rearrangement joins TRBV6-6 to TRBJ1-4; no clear D gene. The CDR3 is 13 residues long. The germline CDR1 and CDR2 sequences are MNHNY and SVGAGI (reference sequence). V lost 2 bases and J 8 bases, leaving 9 bases between the germline ends. CDR3 region: CASSYPEAEKLFF. For the CDR3, the DNA is TGTGCCAGCAGTTACCCCGAAGCCGAAAAACTGTTTTTT.

The rearrangement uses TRBV5-1 and TRBJ2-2, with D perhaps TRBD2 (5 bases). Trimming removed 4 bases from V and 7 bases from J, with 11 bases in between. The CDR3 is 13 amino acids. CDR1 SGHRS and CDR2 YFSETQ come from the germline V gene. This chain's CDR3 is CASSLTSGGELFF. CDR3 coding DNA: TGCGCCAGCAGCCTAACCAGCGGCGGGGAGCTGTTTTTT.

The chain combines TRBV28 with TRBJ2-1; the D gene is possibly TRBD2 (6 bases). Trimming left V 7 bases short and J 8 bases short, with 30 bases between. The length of the CDR3 is 18 residues. Germline V gene lookup returns CDR1 MDHEN and CDR2 SYDVKM. As DNA, the CDR3 is TGTGCCAGCACCCTTGACCCAATACGGGACTCAACGAGCGATGAGCAGTTCTTC. Residues: CASTLDPIRDSTSDEQFF.

DNA for the CDR3: TGTGCCAGCAGCTCAGGAGAGACCCGCTACTCCTACGAGCAGTACTTC. As protein: CASSSGETRYSYEQYF. The chain employs TRBV11-3 and TRBJ2-7, with no clear D. Germline CDR1 SGHNT, CDR2 YENEEA. Between the trimmed V and J ends, which lost 4 bases and 0 bases, there was a span of 16 bases. CDR3 length: 16 amino acids.

The chain recombines TRBV28 with TRBJ2-7; D call uncertain. The CDR3 covers 15 residues. Germline CDR1 MDHEN, CDR2 SYDVKM. V lost 6 bases and J 2 bases, leaving 17 bases between the germline ends. The CDR3 is CASRTQSALTYEQYF. The CDR3 nucleotides are TGTGCCAGCAGAACCCAAAGTGCCCTCACCTACGAGCAGTACTTC.

This chain uses TRBV5-1 with TRBJ1-1; D is unclear. The CDR3 runs 12 residues. Germline lookup yields CDR1 SGHRS and CDR2 YFSETQ. V shed 0 bases and J shed 7 bases, with 7 bases lying between them. CDR3 sequence: CASSLGVGEAFF. The DNA for the CDR3 is TGCGCCAGCAGCTTGGGGGTAGGTGAAGCTTTCTTT.

The rearrangement uses TRBV18 and TRBJ2-3; TRBD2 agrees at 7 bases. Germline V gene sequence: CDR1 KGHSH, CDR2 LQKENI. V shed 6 bases, J shed 6 bases, and the junction held 12 bases outside the gene matches. The CDR3 has 15 residues. CDR3 loop: CASSPAWRESDTQYF. DNA of the CDR3: TGTGCCAGCTCCCCGGCATGGCGGGAGTCCGATACGCAGTATTTT.

The V gene is TRBV11-2, the J gene TRBJ1-3; no clear D. The CDR3 runs 16 residues. V dropped 5 bases and J dropped 3 bases, with 17 bases sitting between them. Germline CDR1 reads SGHAT; CDR2 reads FQNNGV. This CDR3 is CASSRSWTFVGNTIYF. CDR3 nucleotides: TGTGCCAGCAGCCGTTCCTGGACTTTCGTTGGAAACACCATATATTTT.

The V gene is TRBV6-1, the J gene TRBJ2-5; D call uncertain. This CDR3 spans 12 amino acids. V was clipped by 6 bases and J by 5 bases, with 10 bases between them. CDR1 and CDR2 (germline): MNHNS, SASEGT. DNA of the CDR3: TGTGCCAGCAGCGTACAGAGGGAGACCCAGTACTTC. Encoded protein: CASSVQRETQYF.

The gene calls are TRBV5-6 and TRBJ2-1; 10 nucleotides agree with TRBD1. CDR1 SGHDT and CDR2 YYEEEE come from the germline V gene. The CDR3 is 16 amino acids. Trimming removed 1 base from V and 10 bases from J; junction bases left unmatched: 11. The CDR3 sequence is CASSLPGTGVAWEQFF. The CDR3 DNA reads TGTGCCAGCAGCTTGCCGGGGACAGGGGTGGCATGGGAGCAGTTCTTC.

The chain carries TRBV7-9 and TRBJ1-3; D not resolved. Germline CDR1 is SEHNR and CDR2 is FQNEAQ (reference sequence). V was pared by 3 bases and J by 0 bases, with 9 bases between. CDR3 length: 15 residues. The CDR3 nucleotides read TGTGCCAGCAGCTTCTCAGAGAGCTCTGGAAACACCATATATTTT. Its translation is CASSFSESSGNTIYF. The entire variable domain, with the rest obtained from reference TRBV7-9 and TRBJ1-3, is as follows: DTGVSQNPRHKITKRGQNVTFRCDPISEHNRLYWYRQTLGQGPEFLTYFQNEAQLEKSRLLSDRFSAERPKGSFSTLEIQRTEQGDSAMYLCASSFSESSGNTIYFGEGSWLTVV.

The V call is TRBV4-3, the J call TRBJ1-1; no clear D. The germline V gene has CDR1 LGHNA and CDR2 YSLEER. Trimming removed 4 bases at V and 0 bases at J, with 6 bases between. This CDR3 contains 13 residues. The CDR3 here is CASSPTVNTEAFF. The CDR3 DNA reads as TGCGCCAGCAGCCCTACAGTGAACACTGAAGCTTTCTTT.

This clone was counted once. The J gene is TRBJ2-2, the V gene TRBV2; TRBD2 matches at 10 bases. CDR1 SNHLY and CDR2 FYNNEI come from the germline V gene. V lost 3 bases and J lost 8; bases outside the gene matches: 6. The CDR3 totals 15 residues. The CDR3 reads CASSDASGSGGELFF. Here the CDR3 DNA reads TGTGCCAGCAGTGACGCTAGCGGGAGTGGGGGGGAGCTGTTTTTT.

V is TRBV28 and J is TRBJ2-1; 9 bases agree with TRBD2. Trimming cost V 6 bases and J 10 bases; bases outside gene matches: 16. Germline V gene lookup returns CDR1 MDHEN and CDR2 SYDVKM. The CDR3 loop spans 16 amino acids. The DNA for the CDR3 is TGTGCCAGCAGCCCCGGGGGCGTAGCGGGAGTAAAGGAGCAGTTCTTC. This encodes CASSPGGVAGVKEQFF.

V usage is TRBV11-3 and J usage is TRBJ2-1; D may match TRBD1 or TRBD2 (5 bases each). The CDR3 totals 11 residues. V was trimmed by 7 bases and J by 9 bases, leaving 10 bases between them. The V gene's germline CDR1 is SGHNT and CDR2 YENEEA. CDR3 sequence reads: CASTRESEQFF. The CDR3 nucleotides read TGTGCCAGCACCAGGGAGAGTGAGCAGTTCTTC. The whole variable domain, filled in from reference TRBV11-3 and TRBJ2-1, reads EAGVVQSPRYKIIEKKQPVAFWCNPISGHNTLYWYLQNLGQGPELLIRYENEEAVDDSQLPKDRFSAERLKGVDSTLKIQPAELGDSAVYLCASTRESEQFFGPGTRLTVL.

The V gene is TRBV25-1, the J gene TRBJ2-2; TRBD2 agrees at 7 bases. The ends lost 2 bases at V and 3 bases at J; junction bases unmatched: 6. The germline V gene encodes CDR1 MGHDK and CDR2 SYGVNS. The CDR3 contains 16 residues. CDR3 residues: CASSETRDYYTGELFF. The CDR3 DNA sequence: TGTGCCAGCAGTGAAACTCGGGACTACTACACCGGGGAGCTGTTTTTT.

V usage is TRBV25-1 and J usage is TRBJ1-3, with TRBD1 matching over 9 bases. The CDR3 consists of 14 residues. The V gene end was trimmed by 3 bases and the J gene end by 6 bases; junction bases not matched to a gene: 3. The germline gives CDR1 MGHDK, CDR2 SYGVNS. In DNA, the CDR3 is TGTGCCAGCAGTGATTGGGACAGGGCAAACACCATATATTTT. Protein: CASSDWDRANTIYF.

This chain uses TRBV28 with TRBJ2-7; weak D call: TRBD1 (5 bases). The CDR3 contains 14 residues. The germline V gene encodes CDR1 MDHEN and CDR2 SYDVKM. Trimming cost V 3 bases and J 4 bases, with 13 bases left between them. This CDR3 reads CASSFNQGSYEQYF. CDR3 DNA sequence: TGTGCCAGCAGTTTCAACCAGGGTTCGTACGAGCAGTACTTC.

For this clone: An end of the junction differs from the germline gene, which may be a read error. V is TRBV7-2 and J is TRBJ2-3, with 7 nucleotides matching TRBD2. The CDR3 spans 16 residues. Germline V gives CDR1 SGHTA, CDR2 FQGNSA. For the CDR3, the DNA is TGTGCCAGCAGCAAACAGCGGGATGGAGCCACAGATGCGCAGTATTTT. Translation gives CASSKQRDGATDAQYF.

The chain combines TRBV5-1 with TRBJ2-3; D gene ambiguous. CDR3 length: 13 amino acids. Germline loops: CDR1 SGHRS, CDR2 YFSETQ. V dropped 0 bases and J dropped 6 bases, with 8 bases sitting between them. CDR3 protein: CASSLVISDTQYF. The CDR3 nucleotides are TGCGCCAGCAGCTTGGTGATTTCCGATACGCAGTATTTT.

This rearrangement joins TRBV18 to TRBJ1-5; 8 nucleotides agree with TRBD1. This CDR3 contains 12 residues. Germline-derived CDR1 and CDR2 are KGHSH and LQKENI. J was trimmed by 13 bases and V by 1 base; bases with no gene match: 3. CDR3 protein: CASSPQDRVQHF. CDR3 nucleotide sequence: TGTGCCAGCTCACCACAGGACAGGGTACAGCATTTT.

V is TRBV4-3 and J is TRBJ2-7; TRBD2 might be the D (5 bases). The germline CDR1 and CDR2 sequences are LGHNA and YSLEER. Trimming removed 0 bases at V and 3 bases at J, with 6 bases between. CDR3 length equals 13 residues. The CDR3 bases are TGCGCCAGCAGCCAAGATCGGGGCTACGAGCAGTACTTC. Encoded protein: CASSQDRGYEQYF.

The rearrangement joins TRBV5-1 to TRBJ1-6; possible D gene TRBD1, 5 bases. The CDR3 runs 15 residues. Trimming cost V 4 bases and J 0 bases, with 8 bases left between them. From germline, CDR1 is SGHRS and CDR2 YFSETQ. CDR3 DNA: TGCGCCAGCAGCACCGACAGCTCCTATAATTCACCCCTCCACTTT. This codes for CASSTDSSYNSPLHF.

The V call is TRBV11-3, the J call TRBJ2-3, with D perhaps matching TRBD1 (5 bases). V lost 1 base, J lost 0 bases, and 5 bases lay in between. The CDR3 length is 14 residues. Looked up from germline, CDR1 is SGHNT and CDR2 is YENEEA. CDR3 bases: TGTGCCAGCAGCTTAGGGGGCAGCACAGATACGCAGTATTTT. This gives the protein CASSLGGSTDTQYF.

V gene TRBV13 combines with J gene TRBJ2-5; TRBD2 matches 7 bases. The V gene's germline CDR1 is PRHDT and CDR2 FYEKMQ (reference sequence). This CDR3 is 12 amino acids long. V was clipped by 7 bases and J by 5 bases; unmatched bases: 4. CDR3 in DNA: TGTGCCAGCAAGCGGGAATCGGAGACCCAGTACTTC. Translated, it gives CASKRESETQYF.